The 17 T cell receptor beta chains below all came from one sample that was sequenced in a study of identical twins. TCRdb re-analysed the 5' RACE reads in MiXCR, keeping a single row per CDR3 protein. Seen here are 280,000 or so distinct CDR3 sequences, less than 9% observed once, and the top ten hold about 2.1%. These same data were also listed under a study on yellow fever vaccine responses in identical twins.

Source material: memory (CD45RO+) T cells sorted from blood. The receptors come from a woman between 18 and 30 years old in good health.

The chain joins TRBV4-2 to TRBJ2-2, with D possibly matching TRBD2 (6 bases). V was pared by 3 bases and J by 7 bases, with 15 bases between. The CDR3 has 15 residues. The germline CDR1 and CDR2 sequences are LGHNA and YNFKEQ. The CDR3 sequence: CASSQGREVSGELFF. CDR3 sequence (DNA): TGTGCCAGCAGCCAGGGTAGGGAGGTCAGCGGGGAGCTGTTTTTT.

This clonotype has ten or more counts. CDR3 amino acids: CASSHGTGMNTEAFF. CDR3 nucleotide sequence: TGTGCCAGCAGCCACGGGACAGGGATGAACACTGAAGCTTTCTTT. The genes are TRBV7-9 and TRBJ1-1; 9 bases agree with TRBD1. CDR1 is SEHNR and CDR2 is FQNEAQ in the germline V gene (reference sequence). J lost 0 bases, V lost 5 bases, and 4 bases had no gene match. The CDR3 has 15 amino acids.

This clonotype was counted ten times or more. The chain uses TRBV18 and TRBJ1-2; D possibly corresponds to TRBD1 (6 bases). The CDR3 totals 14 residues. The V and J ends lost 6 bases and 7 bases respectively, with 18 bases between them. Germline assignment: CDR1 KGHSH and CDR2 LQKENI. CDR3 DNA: TGTGCCAGCTCGGCGCGGACAGAGCTATTTGGCTACACCTTC. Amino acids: CASSARTELFGYTF. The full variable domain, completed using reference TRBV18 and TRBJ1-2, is NAGVMQNPRHLVRRRGQEARLRCSPMKGHSHVYWYRQLPEEGLKFMVYLQKENIIDESGMPKERFSAEFPKEGPSILRIQQVVRGDSAAYFCASSARTELFGYTFGSGTRLTVV.

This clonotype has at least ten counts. CDR3: CASSSGTSVYNEQFF. The CDR3 DNA follows: TGTGCCAGCAGCTCCGGGACTAGCGTCTACAATGAGCAGTTCTTC. The gene calls are TRBV9 and TRBJ2-1; 10 nucleotides align to TRBD2. The V and J ends lost 4 bases and 3 bases, in that order; junction bases with no gene match: 4. The CDR3 runs to 15 residues. Germline CDR1 and CDR2: SGDLS and YYNGEE.

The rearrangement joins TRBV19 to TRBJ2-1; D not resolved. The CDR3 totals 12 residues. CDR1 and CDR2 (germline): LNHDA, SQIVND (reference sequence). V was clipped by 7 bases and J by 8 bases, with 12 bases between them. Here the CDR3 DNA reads TGTGCCAGTATTTCGTGGGCCGATGAGCAGTTCTTC. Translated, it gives CASISWADEQFF.

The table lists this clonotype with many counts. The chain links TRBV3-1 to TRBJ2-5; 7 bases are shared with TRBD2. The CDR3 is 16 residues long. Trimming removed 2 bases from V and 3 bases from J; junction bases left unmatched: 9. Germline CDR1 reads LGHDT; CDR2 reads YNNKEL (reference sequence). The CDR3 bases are TGTGCCAGCAGCCAACCCCGGGGACTACTAAAAGAGACCCAGTACTTC. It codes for CASSQPRGLLKETQYF.

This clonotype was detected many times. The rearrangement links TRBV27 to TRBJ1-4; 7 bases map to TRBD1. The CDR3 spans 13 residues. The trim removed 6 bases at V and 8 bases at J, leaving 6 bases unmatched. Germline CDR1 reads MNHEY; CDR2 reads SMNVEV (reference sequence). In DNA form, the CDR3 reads TGTGCCAGCAGACGACAGGGAGGGGAAAAACTGTTTTTT. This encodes CASRRQGGEKLFF.

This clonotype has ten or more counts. Here the CDR3 DNA reads TGTGCCAGCAGTGAAGGACGGTACCAAGAGACCCAGTACTTC. Its protein is CASSEGRYQETQYF. The J gene is TRBJ2-5, the V gene TRBV12-3 or TRBV12-4; D is ambiguous. The CDR3 has 14 amino acids. V was clipped by 5 bases and J by 0 bases, with 10 bases between them.

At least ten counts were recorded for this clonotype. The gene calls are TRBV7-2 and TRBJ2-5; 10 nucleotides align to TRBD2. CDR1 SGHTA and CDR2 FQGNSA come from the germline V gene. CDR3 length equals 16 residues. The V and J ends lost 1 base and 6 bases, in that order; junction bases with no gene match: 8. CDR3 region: CASSLGVPSGGKTQYF. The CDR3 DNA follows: TGTGCCAGCAGCTTAGGAGTACCTAGCGGGGGAAAGACCCAGTACTTC.

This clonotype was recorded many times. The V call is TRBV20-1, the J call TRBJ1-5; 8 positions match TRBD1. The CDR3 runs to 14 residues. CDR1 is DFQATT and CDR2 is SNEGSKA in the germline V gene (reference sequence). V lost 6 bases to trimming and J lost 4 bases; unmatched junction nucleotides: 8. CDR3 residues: CSALDRVPNQPQHF. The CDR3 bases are TGCAGTGCCCTGGACAGGGTTCCGAATCAGCCCCAGCATTTT.

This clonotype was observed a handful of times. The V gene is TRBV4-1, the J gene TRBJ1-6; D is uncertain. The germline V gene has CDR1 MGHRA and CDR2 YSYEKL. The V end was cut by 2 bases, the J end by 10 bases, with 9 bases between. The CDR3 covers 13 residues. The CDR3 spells CASSQSIRSPLHF. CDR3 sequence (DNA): TGCGCCAGCAGCCAATCCATCCGCTCACCCCTCCACTTT.

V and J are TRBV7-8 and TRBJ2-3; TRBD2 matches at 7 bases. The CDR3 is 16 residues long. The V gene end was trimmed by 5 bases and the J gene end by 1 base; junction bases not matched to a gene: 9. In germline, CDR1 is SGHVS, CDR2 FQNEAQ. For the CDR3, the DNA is TGTGCCAGCAGCCCCTTTGGGGGGGGTGGCACAGATACGCAGTATTTT. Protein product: CASSPFGGGGTDTQYF.

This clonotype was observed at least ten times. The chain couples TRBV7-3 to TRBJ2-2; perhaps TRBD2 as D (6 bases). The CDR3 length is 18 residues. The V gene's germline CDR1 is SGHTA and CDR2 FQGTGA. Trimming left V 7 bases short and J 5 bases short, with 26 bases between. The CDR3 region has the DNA TGTGCCAGCATCCTTGACCGCGGGACCGGGACGCTTACCGGGGAGCTGTTTTTT. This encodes CASILDRGTGTLTGELFF. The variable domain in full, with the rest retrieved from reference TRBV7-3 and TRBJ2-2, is GAGVSQTPSNKVTEKGKYVELRCDPISGHTALYWYRQSLGQGPEFLIYFQGTGAADDSGLPNDRFFAVRPEGSVSTLKIQRTERGDSAVYLCASILDRGTGTLTGELFFGEGSRLTVL.

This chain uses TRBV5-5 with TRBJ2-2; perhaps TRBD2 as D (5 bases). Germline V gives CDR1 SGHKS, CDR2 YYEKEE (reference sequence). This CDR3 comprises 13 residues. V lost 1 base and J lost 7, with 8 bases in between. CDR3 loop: CASSLWENGELFF. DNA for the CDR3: TGTGCCAGCAGCTTGTGGGAGAACGGGGAGCTGTTTTTT.

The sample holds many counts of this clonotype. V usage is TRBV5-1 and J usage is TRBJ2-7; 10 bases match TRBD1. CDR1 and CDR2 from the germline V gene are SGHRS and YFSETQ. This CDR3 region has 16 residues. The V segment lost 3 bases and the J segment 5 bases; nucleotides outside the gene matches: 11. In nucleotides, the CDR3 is TGCGCCAGCAGCTACGTGAGACAGGGGGCGCGGGACGAGCAGTACTTC. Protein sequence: CASSYVRQGARDEQYF.

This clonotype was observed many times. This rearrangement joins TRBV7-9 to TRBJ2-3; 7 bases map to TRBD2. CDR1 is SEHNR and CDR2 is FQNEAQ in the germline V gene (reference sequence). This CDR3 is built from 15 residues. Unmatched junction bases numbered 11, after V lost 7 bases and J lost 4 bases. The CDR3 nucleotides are TGTGCCAGCATGGTCGGGGGAGGGAGTCCAGATACGCAGTATTTT. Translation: CASMVGGGSPDTQYF.

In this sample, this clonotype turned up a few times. The CDR3 DNA sequence: TGTGCCAGCAGCCTGGAGTTCACAGATACGCAGTATTTT. Translation gives CASSLEFTDTQYF. V is TRBV2 and J is TRBJ2-3; D is unresolved. V was clipped by 6 bases and J by 2 bases, with 9 bases between them. There are 13 residues in the CDR3. Looked up from germline, CDR1 is SNHLY and CDR2 is FYNNEI.